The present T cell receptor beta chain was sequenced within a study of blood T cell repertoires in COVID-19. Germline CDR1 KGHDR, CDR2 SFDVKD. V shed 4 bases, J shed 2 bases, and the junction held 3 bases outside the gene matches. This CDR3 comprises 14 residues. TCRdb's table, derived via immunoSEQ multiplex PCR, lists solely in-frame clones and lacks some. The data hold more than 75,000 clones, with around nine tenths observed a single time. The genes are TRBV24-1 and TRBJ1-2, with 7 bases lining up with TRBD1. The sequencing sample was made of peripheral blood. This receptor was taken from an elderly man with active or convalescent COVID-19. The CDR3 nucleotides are TGTGCCACCAGTGACTTGGGACAGAACTATGGCTACACCTTC. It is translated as CATSDLGQNYGYTF.